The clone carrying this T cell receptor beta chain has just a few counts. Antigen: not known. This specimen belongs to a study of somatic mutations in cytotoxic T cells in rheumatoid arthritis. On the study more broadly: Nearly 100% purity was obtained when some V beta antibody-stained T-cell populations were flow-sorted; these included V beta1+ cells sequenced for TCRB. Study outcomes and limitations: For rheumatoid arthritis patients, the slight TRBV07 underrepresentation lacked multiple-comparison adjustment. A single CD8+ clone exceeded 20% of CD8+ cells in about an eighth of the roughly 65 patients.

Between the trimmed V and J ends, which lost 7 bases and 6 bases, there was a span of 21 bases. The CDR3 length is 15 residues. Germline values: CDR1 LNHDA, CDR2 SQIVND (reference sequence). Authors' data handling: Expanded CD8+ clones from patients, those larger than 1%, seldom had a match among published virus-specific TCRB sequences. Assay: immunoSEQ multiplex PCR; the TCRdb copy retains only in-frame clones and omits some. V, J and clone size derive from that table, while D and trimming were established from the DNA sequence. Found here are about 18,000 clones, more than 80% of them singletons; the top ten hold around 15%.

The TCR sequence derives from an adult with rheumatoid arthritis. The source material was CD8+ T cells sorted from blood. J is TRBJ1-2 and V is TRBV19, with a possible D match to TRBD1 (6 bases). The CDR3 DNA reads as TGTGCCAGTATCTTTTCGGTCGGGGGCAGACATGGCTACACCTTC. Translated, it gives CASIFSVGGRHGYTF. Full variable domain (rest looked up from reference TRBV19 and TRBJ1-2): DGGITQSPKYLFRKEGQNVTLSCEQNLNHDAMYWYRQDPGQGLRLIYYSQIVNDFQKGDIAEGYSVSREKKESFPLTVTSAQKNPTAFYLCASIFSVGGRHGYTFGSGTRLTVV.